These 6 T cell receptor beta chains share one sample of origin, sequenced in a study of CXCR3-negative and CXCR3-positive naive CD8 T cells. All TRB cDNA libraries came from 5' RACE performed with UMI labels. TCRdb derives one entry per CDR3 protein from the 5' RACE reads, leaving out DNA. The repertoire table contains about 120,000 distinct CDR3 sequences. Sample: naive CXCR3- CD8+ T cells from blood. Subset specified: CD45RO-CCR7+CD27+CD95- naive CD8+ T cells lacking CXCR3 (TNR3-). These receptors came from a human donor in good health. Some clones in this sample may be carry-over from other donors' samples.

The genes are TRBV28 and TRBJ2-5; TCRdb picks TRBD2, but there is no DNA to check that call. The germline V gene encodes CDR1 MDHEN and CDR2 SYDVKM. The CDR3 sequence is 15 residues long. This chain's CDR3 is CASLSGRFSTETQYF.

The gene calls are TRBV20-1 and TRBJ2-7; the D call of TRBD1 rests on TCRdb alone, since no DNA is present to check it. The CDR3 is 16 residues long. Per the germline V gene, CDR1 is DFQATT and CDR2 is SNEGSKA (reference sequence). CDR3 region: CSAISGERGAPYEQYF.

The V call is TRBV7-2, the J call TRBJ2-5. CDR1 is SGHTA and CDR2 is FQGNSA in the germline V gene. There are 14 residues in the CDR3. This CDR3 is CASSFALIEETQYF. Full variable domain (outside the CDR3, taken from reference TRBV7-2 and TRBJ2-5): GAGVSQSPSNKVTEKGKDVELRCDPISGHTALYWYRQSLGQGLEFLIYFQGNSAPDKSGLPSDRFSAERTGGSVSTLTIQRTQQEDSAVYLCASSFALIEETQYFGPGTRLLVL.

The genes are TRBV29-1 and TRBJ2-7; TCRdb's assignment of TRBD1 cannot be checked, as there is no DNA. Germline CDR1 is SQVTM and CDR2 is ANQGSEA. This CDR3 contains 15 residues. This CDR3 reads CSVRRGDRGTYEQYF.

The V gene is TRBV11-2, the J gene TRBJ2-3. CDR1 is SGHAT and CDR2 is FQNNGV in the germline V gene. The CDR3 is 14 residues long. The CDR3 spells CASSLEQLTDTQYF. Variable domain in full (rest from reference TRBV11-2 and TRBJ2-3): EAGVAQSPRYKIIEKRQSVAFWCNPISGHATLYWYQQILGQGPKLLIQFQNNGVVDDSQLPKDRFSAERLKGVDSTLKIQPAKLEDSAVYLCASSLEQLTDTQYFGPGTRLTVL.

This sequence joins TRBV7-2 and TRBJ1-1; TCRdb calls TRBD1, which cannot be checked without DNA. CDR3 length: 15 amino acids. Germline CDR1 reads SGHTA; CDR2 reads FQGNSA. This CDR3 reads CASSLETAGDTEAFF. Filled out from reference TRBV7-2 and TRBJ1-1, the complete variable domain reads GAGVSQSPSNKVTEKGKDVELRCDPISGHTALYWYRQSLGQGLEFLIYFQGNSAPDKSGLPSDRFSAERTGGSVSTLTIQRTQQEDSAVYLCASSLETAGDTEAFFGQGTRLTVV.